The 12 T cell receptor beta chains below were found in one sample sequenced in a study of regulatory T cells in long-lasting Graves disease. Relying on iRepertoire HTBI primers and Arm-PCR of CDR3 regions, the team built TCR beta libraries. TCRdb processed the multiplex PCR reads anew with MiXCR; each CDR3 protein has one entry. The table includes 450,000 to 600,000 distinct CDR3 sequences, around 15% detected once. This sample's time point: newly diagnosed GD, antithyroid drugs for less than 3 months. After RNA was extracted from PBMCs, the TCR library was made from it. These data also formed part of another study, on T cells in Graves' hyperthyroidism and ophthalmopathy.

The sequencing here drew on peripheral blood mononuclear cells (PBMCs), taken at new diagnosis, from a patient treated with antithyroid drugs. All receptors derive from a man aged 40-55 years with Graves disease.

About this clonotype itself: This may come from a read error, since a much larger clone is one base off. The CDR3 coding sequence is TGTGCCAGCAGTGAGATCGGGACAGGGGGTGAGCAGTTCTTC. This codes for CASSEIGTGGEQFF. The chain employs TRBV6-1 and TRBJ2-1, with 11 bases lining up with TRBD1. The CDR3 extends over 14 amino acids. Germline CDR1 is MNHNS and CDR2 is SASEGT. J lost 9 bases, V lost 3 bases, and 4 bases had no gene match.

In this sample, this clonotype turned up many times. V gene TRBV12-3 or TRBV12-4 combines with J gene TRBJ2-7; 12 nucleotides agree with TRBD2. The CDR3 is 14 amino acids. The trim removed 8 bases at V and 5 bases at J, leaving 7 bases unmatched. The DNA for the CDR3 is TGTGCCAGCGCGACTAGCGGGAGAGCTCACGAGCAGTACTTC. Translation gives CASATSGRAHEQYF.

This clonotype showed up many times. The rearrangement uses TRBV2 and TRBJ1-4, with 10 nucleotides matching TRBD1. CDR3 length: 15 amino acids. CDR1 SNHLY and CDR2 FYNNEI come from the germline V gene. The junction had 2 bases not matched to a gene; V was cut back by 6 bases and J by 1 base. CDR3 residues: CASSGTGETNEKLFF. The CDR3 DNA sequence: TGTGCCAGCAGCGGGACAGGGGAAACTAATGAAAAACTGTTTTTT. Full variable domain (rest looked up from reference TRBV2 and TRBJ1-4): EPEVTQTPSHQVTQMGQEVILRCVPISNHLYFYWYRQILGQKVEFLVSFYNNEISEKSEIFDDQFSVERPDGSNFTLKIRSTKLEDSAMYFCASSGTGETNEKLFFGSGTQLSVL.

This clonotype was found many times. This chain connects TRBV7-9 to TRBJ1-3, with D tentatively TRBD1 (5 bases). The CDR3 is 16 amino acids. CDR1 is SEHNR, CDR2 FQNEAQ, per germline (reference sequence). The V gene lost 1 base and the J gene lost 0 bases, with 10 bases spanning the gap. The CDR3 region is CASSLEAGSSGNTIYF. The CDR3 bases are TGTGCCAGCAGCTTAGAGGCAGGGAGCTCTGGAAACACCATATATTTT.

This clonotype was picked up many times. The chain couples TRBV20-1 to TRBJ1-1, with a weak D call TRBD1 (5 bases). Trimming left V 5 bases short and J 6 bases short, with 13 bases between. Per germline, CDR1 DFQATT and CDR2 SNEGSKA (reference sequence). The CDR3 sequence is 12 residues long. The CDR3 DNA reads TGCAGTGCTGACCGAGGGACTGCTGAAGCTTTCTTT. Residues: CSADRGTAEAFF.

This clonotype was counted ten times or more. The V gene is TRBV6-2 or TRBV6-3, the J gene TRBJ1-5, with a tentative D call TRBD1 (6 bases). V dropped 6 bases and J dropped 4 bases, with 16 bases sitting between them. The CDR3 loop spans 15 amino acids. CDR1 is MNHEY and CDR2 is SVGEGT in the germline V gene. CDR3 protein: CASRPHRDTNQPQHF. CDR3 nucleotides: TGTGCCAGCAGACCTCACCGGGACACAAATCAGCCCCAGCATTTT.

Only a few counts were recorded for this clonotype. This chain uses TRBV20-1 with TRBJ2-2; D not certain. The length of the CDR3 is 15 residues. Trimming removed 5 bases at V and 4 bases at J, with 17 bases between. Germline V CDR1 and CDR2: DFQATT, SNEGSKA (reference sequence). The CDR3 DNA sequence: TGCAGTGCTCCGGCCGTCCGGTCGGCCACCGGGGAGCTGTTTTTT. This encodes CSAPAVRSATGELFF.

The V call is TRBV11-2, the J call TRBJ2-1; no clear D. The CDR3 is made up of 15 amino acids. Germline-derived CDR1 and CDR2 are SGHAT and FQNNGV. V lost 1 base, J lost 6 bases, and 13 bases lay in between. The DNA of the CDR3 is TGTGCCAGCAGCTTAGTTGGGCGGCGCCTCAATGAGCAGTTCTTC. Its protein is CASSLVGRRLNEQFF.

This chain joins TRBV10-1 and TRBJ2-2, with 7 bases aligning to TRBD1. Germline V gives CDR1 WNHNN, CDR2 SYGVQD (reference sequence). This CDR3 spans 19 amino acids. V shed 3 bases, J shed 0 bases, and the junction held 13 bases outside the gene matches. The CDR3 nucleotides are TGCGCCAGCAGTGATACAGATCTCTACGGGACAGCGAACACCGGGGAGCTGTTTTTT. This codes for CASSDTDLYGTANTGELFF.

The CDR3 bases are TGCGCCAGCAGCTCCACAAGACCGGGATACAATGAGCAGTTCTTC. Its protein product is CASSSTRPGYNEQFF. The V and J genes are TRBV5-1 and TRBJ2-1, with D possibly being TRBD2 (5 bases). Between the trimmed V and J ends, which lost 3 bases and 4 bases, there was a span of 14 bases. This CDR3 contains 15 residues. In germline, CDR1 is SGHRS, CDR2 YFSETQ.

The genes are TRBV6-9 and TRBJ2-7; no reliable D call. Germline assignment: CDR1 MNHGY and CDR2 SVAAGI. CDR3 length: 13 amino acids. The V end was cut by 4 bases, the J end by 2 bases, with 9 bases between. The CDR3 loop is CASSSIPPYEQYF. The DNA for the CDR3 is TGTGCCAGCAGTTCCATCCCCCCCTACGAGCAGTACTTC.

Ten or more counts support this clonotype. The chain links TRBV2 to TRBJ2-7; no clear D gene. V was cut by 4 bases and J by 3 bases, with 4 bases left in between. Germline CDR1 reads SNHLY; CDR2 reads FYNNEI. CDR3 length equals 11 residues. Here the CDR3 DNA reads TGTGCCAGCAGTGTCCGCTACGAGCAGTACTTC. Protein: CASSVRYEQYF.